Sequencing of this TCR beta chain was carried out in a study of T cell changes during pregnancy in multiple sclerosis (dated by TCRdb to about 2019). For the wider study: Changes in the T cell repertoire over the course of pregnancy were examined in this study in women with multiple sclerosis.

The protocol used for the library was the immunoSEQ multiplex PCR assay. Entries here come from immuneACCESS through TCRdb and include only in-frame sequences with V and J called. Some clones fail to appear in such tables; in the studies checked, an unresolved V gene covers under half of the shortfall, and the cause of the remainder is unknown. Counted in this sample were around 130,000 clones; roughly 95% of them appeared once. Together, the top ten hold 0.44% of the sample. A note on this clone: The target of this receptor is not known. The record has no base qualities; no much larger clone is one base away.

The CDR3, cysteine through phenylalanine, is 12 amino acids long. The CDR3 DNA has 36 bases and is translated from base 1. V is reduced by 7 bases and J by 7 bases, leaving a spacing of 16 bases between them. Based on the germline V gene, the CDR1 and CDR2 sequences are SQVTM and ANQGSEA. This specimen was peripheral blood, taken after pregnancy. The V gene is TRBV29-1 and the J gene is TRBJ1-2; the D gene assignment is ambiguous. This receptor was obtained from a female donor with multiple sclerosis, enrolled in a pregnancy study. CDR3 sequence: CSAVDLIIGYTF. The base sequence is TGCAGCGCGGTAGATCTCATTATTGGCTACACCTTC.